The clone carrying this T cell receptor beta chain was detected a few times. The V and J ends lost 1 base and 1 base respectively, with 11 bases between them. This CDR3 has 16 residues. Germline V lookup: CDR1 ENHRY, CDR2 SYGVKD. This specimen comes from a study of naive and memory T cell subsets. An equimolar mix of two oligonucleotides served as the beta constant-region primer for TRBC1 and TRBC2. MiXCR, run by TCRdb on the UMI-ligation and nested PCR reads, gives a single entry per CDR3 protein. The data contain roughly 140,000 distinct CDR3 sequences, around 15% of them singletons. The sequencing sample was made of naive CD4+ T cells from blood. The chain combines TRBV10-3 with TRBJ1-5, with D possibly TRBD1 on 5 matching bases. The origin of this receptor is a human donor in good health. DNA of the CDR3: TGTGCCATCAGTGAGTGGTTAGGGGAGAGCAATCAGCCCCAGCATTTT. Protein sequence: CAISEWLGESNQPQHF.